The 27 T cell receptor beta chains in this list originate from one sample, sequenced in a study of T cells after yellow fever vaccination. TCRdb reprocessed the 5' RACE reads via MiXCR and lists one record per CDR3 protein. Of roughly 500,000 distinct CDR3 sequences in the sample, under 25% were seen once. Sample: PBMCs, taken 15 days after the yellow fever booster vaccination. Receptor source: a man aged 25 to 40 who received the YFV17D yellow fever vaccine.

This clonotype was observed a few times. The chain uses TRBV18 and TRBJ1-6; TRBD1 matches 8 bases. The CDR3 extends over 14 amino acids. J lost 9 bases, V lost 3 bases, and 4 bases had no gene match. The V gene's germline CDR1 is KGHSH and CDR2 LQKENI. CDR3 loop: CASSPETGVSPLHF. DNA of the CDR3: TGTGCCAGCTCACCGGAGACAGGGGTTTCACCCCTCCACTTT.

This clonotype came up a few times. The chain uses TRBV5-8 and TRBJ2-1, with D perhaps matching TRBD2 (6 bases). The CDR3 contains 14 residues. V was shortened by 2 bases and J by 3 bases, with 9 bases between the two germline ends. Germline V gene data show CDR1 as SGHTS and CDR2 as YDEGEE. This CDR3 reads CASSFATSYNEQFF. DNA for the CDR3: TGTGCCAGCAGCTTCGCGACTAGCTACAATGAGCAGTTCTTC.

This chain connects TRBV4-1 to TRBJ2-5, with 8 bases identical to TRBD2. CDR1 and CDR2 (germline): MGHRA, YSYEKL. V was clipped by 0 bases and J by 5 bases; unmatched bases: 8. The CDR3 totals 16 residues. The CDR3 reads CASSQDGLAVVETQYF. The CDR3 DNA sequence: TGCGCCAGCAGCCAAGATGGACTAGCAGTTGTGGAGACCCAGTACTTC.

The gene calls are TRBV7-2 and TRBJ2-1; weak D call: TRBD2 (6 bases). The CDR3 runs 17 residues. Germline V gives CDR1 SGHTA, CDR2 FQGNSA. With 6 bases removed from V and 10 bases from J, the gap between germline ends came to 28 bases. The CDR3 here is CASRWPESSGFRREQFF. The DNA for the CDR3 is TGTGCCAGCAGGTGGCCCGAGAGTAGCGGCTTTCGGAGGGAGCAGTTCTTC.

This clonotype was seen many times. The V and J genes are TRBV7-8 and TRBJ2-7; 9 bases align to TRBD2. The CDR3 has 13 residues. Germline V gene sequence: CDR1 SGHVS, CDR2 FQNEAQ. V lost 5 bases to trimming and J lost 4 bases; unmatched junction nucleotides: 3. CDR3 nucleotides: TGTGCCAGCAGCCGCGGGGGGGCGTACGAGCAGTACTTC. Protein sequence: CASSRGGAYEQYF.

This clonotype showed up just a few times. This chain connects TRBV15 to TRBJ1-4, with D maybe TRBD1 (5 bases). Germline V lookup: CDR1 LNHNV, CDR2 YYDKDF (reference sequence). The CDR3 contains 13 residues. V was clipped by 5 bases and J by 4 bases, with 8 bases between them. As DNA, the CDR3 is TGTGCCACCAGCGGACAACTTAATGAAAAACTGTTTTTT. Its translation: CATSGQLNEKLFF.

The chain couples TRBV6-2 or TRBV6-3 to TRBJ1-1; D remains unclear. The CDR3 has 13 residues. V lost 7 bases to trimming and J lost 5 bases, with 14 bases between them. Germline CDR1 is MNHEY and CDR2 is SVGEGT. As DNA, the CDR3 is TGTGCCAGCAAGATTGGACTCTTAACTGAAGCTTTCTTT. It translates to CASKIGLLTEAFF.

The CDR3 sequence: CSAVTPGLAEETQYF. Here the CDR3 DNA reads TGCAGTGCTGTTACCCCGGGACTAGCGGAAGAGACCCAGTACTTC. The genes are TRBV20-1 and TRBJ2-5; 11 bases fit TRBD2. The CDR3 length is 15 residues. Trimming took 5 bases from V and 3 from J; bases not matched to a gene: 8. Per germline, CDR1 DFQATT and CDR2 SNEGSKA (reference sequence).

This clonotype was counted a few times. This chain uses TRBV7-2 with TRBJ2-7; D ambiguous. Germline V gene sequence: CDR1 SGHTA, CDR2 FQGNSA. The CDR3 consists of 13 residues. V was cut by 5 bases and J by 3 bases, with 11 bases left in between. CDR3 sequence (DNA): TGTGCCAGCAGCGGCTCGTCCCTCTACGAGCAGTACTTC. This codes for CASSGSSLYEQYF.

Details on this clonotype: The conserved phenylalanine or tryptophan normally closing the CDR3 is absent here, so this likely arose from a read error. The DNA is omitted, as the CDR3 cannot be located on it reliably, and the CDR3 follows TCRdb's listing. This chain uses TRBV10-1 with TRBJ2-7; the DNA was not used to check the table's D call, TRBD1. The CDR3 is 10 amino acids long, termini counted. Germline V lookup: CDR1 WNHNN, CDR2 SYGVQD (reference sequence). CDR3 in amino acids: CASCRDERAG.

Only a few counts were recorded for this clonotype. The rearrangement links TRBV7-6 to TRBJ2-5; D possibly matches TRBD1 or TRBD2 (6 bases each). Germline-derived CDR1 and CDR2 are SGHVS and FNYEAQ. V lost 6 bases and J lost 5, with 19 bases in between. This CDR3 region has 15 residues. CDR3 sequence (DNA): TGTGCCAGCAGTCAAAGAGGGGGGCAGATGGAGACCCAGTACTTC. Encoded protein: CASSQRGGQMETQYF.

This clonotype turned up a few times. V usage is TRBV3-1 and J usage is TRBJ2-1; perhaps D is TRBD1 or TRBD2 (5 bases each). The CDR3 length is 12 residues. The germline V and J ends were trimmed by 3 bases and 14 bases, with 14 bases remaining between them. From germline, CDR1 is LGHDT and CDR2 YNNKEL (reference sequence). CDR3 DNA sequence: TGTGCCAGCAGCCAGGGACCCTTTTGGAAGTTCTTC. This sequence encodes CASSQGPFWKFF.

CDR3 nucleotides: TGTGCCAGCAGAACCGACTTGGAGACCCAGTACTTC. Translation gives CASRTDLETQYF. J is TRBJ2-5 and V is TRBV7-2; no clear D gene. The CDR3 contains 12 residues. Germline-derived CDR1 and CDR2 are SGHTA and FQGNSA. Deletions cut 6 bases from V and 5 bases from J, with 10 bases between.

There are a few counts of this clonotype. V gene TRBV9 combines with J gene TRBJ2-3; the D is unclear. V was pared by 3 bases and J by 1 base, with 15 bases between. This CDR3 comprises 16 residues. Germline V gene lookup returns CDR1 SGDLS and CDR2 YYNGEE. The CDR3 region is CASSARVAERTDTQYF. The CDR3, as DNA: TGTGCCAGCAGCGCCCGAGTGGCTGAGCGCACAGATACGCAGTATTTT.

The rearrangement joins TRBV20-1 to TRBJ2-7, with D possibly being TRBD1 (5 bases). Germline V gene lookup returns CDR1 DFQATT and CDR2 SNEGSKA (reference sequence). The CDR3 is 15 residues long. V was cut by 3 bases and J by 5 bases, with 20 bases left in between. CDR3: CSARTLFRGHDEQYF. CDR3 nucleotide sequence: TGCAGTGCTAGGACCTTATTTAGGGGCCACGACGAGCAGTACTTC.

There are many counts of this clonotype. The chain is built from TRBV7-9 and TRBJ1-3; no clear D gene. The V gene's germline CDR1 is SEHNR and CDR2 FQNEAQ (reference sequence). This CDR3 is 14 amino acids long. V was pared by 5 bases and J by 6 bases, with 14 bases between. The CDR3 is CASSPLTAINTIYF. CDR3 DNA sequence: TGTGCCAGCAGCCCACTTACGGCGATAAACACCATATATTTT.

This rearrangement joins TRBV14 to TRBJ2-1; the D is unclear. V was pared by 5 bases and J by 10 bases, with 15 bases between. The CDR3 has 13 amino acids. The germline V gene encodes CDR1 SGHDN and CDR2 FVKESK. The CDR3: CASSTTTPGEQFF. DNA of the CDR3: TGTGCCAGCAGCACTACTACGCCGGGCGAGCAGTTCTTC.

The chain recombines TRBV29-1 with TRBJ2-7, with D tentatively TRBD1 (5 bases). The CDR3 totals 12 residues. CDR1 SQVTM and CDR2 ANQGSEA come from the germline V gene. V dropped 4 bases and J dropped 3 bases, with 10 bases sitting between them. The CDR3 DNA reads TGCAGCGTTGTGCAGGGAATCTACGAGCAGTACTTC. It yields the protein CSVVQGIYEQYF.

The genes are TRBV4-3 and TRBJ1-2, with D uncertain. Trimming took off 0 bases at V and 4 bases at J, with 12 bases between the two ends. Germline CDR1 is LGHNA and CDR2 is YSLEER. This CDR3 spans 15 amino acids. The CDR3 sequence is CASSQDRFTAYGYTF. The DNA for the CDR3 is TGCGCCAGCAGCCAAGATAGGTTCACCGCCTATGGCTACACCTTC.

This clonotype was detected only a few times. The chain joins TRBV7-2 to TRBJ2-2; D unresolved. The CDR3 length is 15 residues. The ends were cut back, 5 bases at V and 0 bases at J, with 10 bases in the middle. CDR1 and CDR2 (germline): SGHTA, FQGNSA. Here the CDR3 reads CASSPSWANTGELFF. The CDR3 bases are TGTGCCAGCAGCCCCAGTTGGGCGAACACCGGGGAGCTGTTTTTT.

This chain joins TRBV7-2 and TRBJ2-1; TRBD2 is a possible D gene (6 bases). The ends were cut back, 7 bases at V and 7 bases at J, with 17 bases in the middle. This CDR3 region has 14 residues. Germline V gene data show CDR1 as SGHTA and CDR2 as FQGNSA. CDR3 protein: CASTYGPGGNEQFF. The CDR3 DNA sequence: TGTGCCAGCACCTACGGGCCAGGAGGGAATGAGCAGTTCTTC.

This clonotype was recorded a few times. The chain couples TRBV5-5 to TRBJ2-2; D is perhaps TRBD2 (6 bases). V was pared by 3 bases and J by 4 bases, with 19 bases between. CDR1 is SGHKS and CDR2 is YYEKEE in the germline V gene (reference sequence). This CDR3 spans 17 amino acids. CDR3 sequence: CASSSPGVRVVTGELFF. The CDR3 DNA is TGTGCCAGCAGCTCTCCGGGGGTTCGGGTAGTCACCGGGGAGCTGTTTTTT.

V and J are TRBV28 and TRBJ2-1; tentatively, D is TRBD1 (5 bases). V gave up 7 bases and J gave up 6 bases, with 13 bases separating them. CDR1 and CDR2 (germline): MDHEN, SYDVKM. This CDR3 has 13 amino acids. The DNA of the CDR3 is TGTGCCAGCACCACCAGGGCCCGCAATGAGCAGTTCTTC. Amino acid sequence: CASTTRARNEQFF. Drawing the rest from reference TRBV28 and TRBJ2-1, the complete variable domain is DVKVTQSSRYLVKRTGEKVFLECVQDMDHENMFWYRQDPGLGLRLIYFSYDVKMKEKGDIPEGYSVSREKKERFSLILESASTNQTSMYLCASTTRARNEQFFGPGTRLTVL.

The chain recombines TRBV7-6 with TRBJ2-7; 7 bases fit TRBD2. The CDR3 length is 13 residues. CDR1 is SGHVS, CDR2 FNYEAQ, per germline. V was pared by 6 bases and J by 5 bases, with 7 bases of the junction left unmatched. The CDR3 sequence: CASSRGRADEQYF. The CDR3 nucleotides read TGTGCCAGCAGTCGGGGGAGGGCCGACGAGCAGTACTTC. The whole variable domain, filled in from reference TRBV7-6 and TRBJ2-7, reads GAGVSQSPRYKVTKRGQDVALRCDPISGHVSLYWYRQALGQGPEFLTYFNYEAQQDKSGLPNDRFSAERPEGSISTLTIQRTEQRDSAMYRCASSRGRADEQYFGPGTRLTVT.

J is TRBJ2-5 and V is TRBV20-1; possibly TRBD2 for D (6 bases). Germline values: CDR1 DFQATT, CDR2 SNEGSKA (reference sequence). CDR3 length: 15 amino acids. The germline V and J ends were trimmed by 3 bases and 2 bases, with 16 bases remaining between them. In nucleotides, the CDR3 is TGCAGTGCTAGGGATCACCGGGACTTTCAAGAGACCCAGTACTTC. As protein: CSARDHRDFQETQYF.

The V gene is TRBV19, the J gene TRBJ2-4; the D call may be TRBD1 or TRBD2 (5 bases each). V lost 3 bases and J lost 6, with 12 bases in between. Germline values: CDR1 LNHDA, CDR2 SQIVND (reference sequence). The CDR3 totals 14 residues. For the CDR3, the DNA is TGTGCCAGTAGTATTGGGACGGCTTTAAACATTCAGTACTTC. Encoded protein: CASSIGTALNIQYF.

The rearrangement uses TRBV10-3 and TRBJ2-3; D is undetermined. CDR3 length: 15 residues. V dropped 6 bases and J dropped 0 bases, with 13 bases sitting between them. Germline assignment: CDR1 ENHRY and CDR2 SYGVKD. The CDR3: CAISLVSGSTDTQYF. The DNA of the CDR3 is TGTGCCATCAGCCTAGTTTCAGGTAGCACAGATACGCAGTATTTT.